The clone carrying this T cell receptor (beta chain) was seen a handful of times. What it binds is not known. The sample belongs to a study of CD8 T cells in ankylosing spondylitis. Broader study findings: Clones that were linked to disease were CD8+ and were relatively rare in peripheral blood. A TCR beta motif of several highly homologous variants seemed to mark ankylosing spondylitis blood. Within matched ankylosing spondylitis synovial fluid, disease-linked clones were reportedly significantly enriched.

As the method for making TCR beta libraries, quantitative 5'-RACE with molecular barcodes was used. TCRdb redid the calling of the 5' RACE reads with MiXCR, one entry per CDR3 protein. The profile shows hundreds of thousands of distinct CDR3 sequences, more than 9% of them singletons. CDR1 and CDR2 (germline): LGHDT, YNNKEL (reference sequence). The CDR3 loop spans 17 amino acids. V lost 4 bases and J lost 3, with 22 bases in between. The sample consisted of blood, either unsorted or a sorted T cell fraction (not recorded which). The chain links TRBV3-1 to TRBJ2-7; no reliable D call. The sequence derives from a male donor with ankylosing spondylitis or in good health (not recorded which). CDR3 in DNA: TGTGCCAGCAGCCCTAAACCCCCCGGACCCGCCGACTACGAGCAGTACTTC. Protein product: CASSPKPPGPADYEQYF.